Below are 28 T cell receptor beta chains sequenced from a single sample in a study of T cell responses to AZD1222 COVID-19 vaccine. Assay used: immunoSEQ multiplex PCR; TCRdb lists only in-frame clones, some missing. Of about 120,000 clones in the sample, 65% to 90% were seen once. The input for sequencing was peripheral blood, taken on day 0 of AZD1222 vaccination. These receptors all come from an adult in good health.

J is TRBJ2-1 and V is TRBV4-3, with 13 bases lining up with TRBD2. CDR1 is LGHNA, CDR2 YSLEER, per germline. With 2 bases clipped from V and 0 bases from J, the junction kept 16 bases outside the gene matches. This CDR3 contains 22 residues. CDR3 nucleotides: TGCGCCAGCAGCCAATCCGGGTACCCGGGACTAGCGGGGCCAAGCTCCTACAATGAGCAGTTCTTC. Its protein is CASSQSGYPGLAGPSSYNEQFF.

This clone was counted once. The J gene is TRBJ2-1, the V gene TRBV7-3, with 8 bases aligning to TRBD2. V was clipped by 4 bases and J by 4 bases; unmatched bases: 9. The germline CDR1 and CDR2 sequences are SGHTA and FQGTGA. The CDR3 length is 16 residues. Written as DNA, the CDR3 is TGTGCCAGCAGCTCCCCTGGGCGGGGGGTTTACAATGAGCAGTTCTTC. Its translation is CASSSPGRGVYNEQFF. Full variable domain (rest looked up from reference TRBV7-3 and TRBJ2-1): GAGVSQTPSNKVTEKGKYVELRCDPISGHTALYWYRQSLGQGPEFLIYFQGTGAADDSGLPNDRFFAVRPEGSVSTLKIQRTERGDSAVYLCASSSPGRGVYNEQFFGPGTRLTVL.

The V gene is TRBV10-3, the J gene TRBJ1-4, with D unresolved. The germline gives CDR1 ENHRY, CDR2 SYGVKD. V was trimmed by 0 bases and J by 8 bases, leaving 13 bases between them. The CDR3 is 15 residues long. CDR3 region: CAISESQEPREKLFF. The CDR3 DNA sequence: TGTGCCATCAGTGAGTCTCAGGAGCCTCGGGAAAAACTGTTTTTT.

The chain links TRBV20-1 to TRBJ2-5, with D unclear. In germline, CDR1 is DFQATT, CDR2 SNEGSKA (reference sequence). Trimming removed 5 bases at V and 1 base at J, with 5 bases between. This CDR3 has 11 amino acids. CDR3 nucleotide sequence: TGCAGTGCTGCCAGCCAAGAGACCCAGTACTTC. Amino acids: CSAASQETQYF.

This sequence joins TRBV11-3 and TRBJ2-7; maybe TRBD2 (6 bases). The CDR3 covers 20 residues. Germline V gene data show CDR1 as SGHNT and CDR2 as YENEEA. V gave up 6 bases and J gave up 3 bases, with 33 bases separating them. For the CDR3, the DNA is TGTGCCAGCAGAACGAGGGGCGATTATCACCATTCCGGACTATACTACGAGCAGTACTTC. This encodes CASRTRGDYHHSGLYYEQYF. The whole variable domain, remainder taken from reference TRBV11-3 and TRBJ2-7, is EAGVVQSPRYKIIEKKQPVAFWCNPISGHNTLYWYLQNLGQGPELLIRYENEEAVDDSQLPKDRFSAERLKGVDSTLKIQPAELGDSAVYLCASRTRGDYHHSGLYYEQYFGPGTRLTVT.

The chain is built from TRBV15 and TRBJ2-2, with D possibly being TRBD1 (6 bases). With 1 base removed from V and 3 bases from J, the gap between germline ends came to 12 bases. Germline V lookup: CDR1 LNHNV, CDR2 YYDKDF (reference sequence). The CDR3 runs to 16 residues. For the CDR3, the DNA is TGTGCCACCAGCAGAGGGCTGGACAGTTACACCGGGGAGCTGTTTTTT. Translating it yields CATSRGLDSYTGELFF.

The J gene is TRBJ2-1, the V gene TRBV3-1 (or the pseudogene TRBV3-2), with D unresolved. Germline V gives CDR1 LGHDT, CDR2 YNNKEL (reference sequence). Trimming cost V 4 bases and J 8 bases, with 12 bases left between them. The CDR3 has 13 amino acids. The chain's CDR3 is CASSRLDRDEQFF. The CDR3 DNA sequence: TGTGCCAGCAGCCGCTTGGACCGCGATGAGCAGTTCTTC.

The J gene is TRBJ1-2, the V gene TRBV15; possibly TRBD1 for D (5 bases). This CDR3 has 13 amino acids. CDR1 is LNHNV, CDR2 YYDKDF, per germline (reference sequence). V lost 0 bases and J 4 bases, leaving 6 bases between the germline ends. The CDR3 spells CATSRDGAYGYTF. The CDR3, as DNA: TGTGCCACCAGCAGAGATGGGGCCTATGGCTACACCTTC.

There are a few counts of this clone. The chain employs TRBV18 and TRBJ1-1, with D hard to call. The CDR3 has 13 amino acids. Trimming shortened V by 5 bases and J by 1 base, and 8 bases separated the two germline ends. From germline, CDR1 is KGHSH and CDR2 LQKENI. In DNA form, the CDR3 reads TGTGCCAGCTCATTCGGAGAGAACACTGAAGCTTTCTTT. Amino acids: CASSFGENTEAFF.

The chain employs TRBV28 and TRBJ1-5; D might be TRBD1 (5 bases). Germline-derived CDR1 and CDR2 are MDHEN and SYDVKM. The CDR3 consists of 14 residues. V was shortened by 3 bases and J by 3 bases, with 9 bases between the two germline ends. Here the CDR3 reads CASSLWDFNQPQHF. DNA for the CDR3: TGTGCCAGCAGTTTGTGGGACTTCAATCAGCCCCAGCATTTT.

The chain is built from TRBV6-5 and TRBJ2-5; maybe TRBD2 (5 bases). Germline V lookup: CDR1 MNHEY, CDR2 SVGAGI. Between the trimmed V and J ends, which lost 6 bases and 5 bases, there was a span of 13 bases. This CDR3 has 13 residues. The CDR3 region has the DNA TGTGCCAGCAGCCAAGGACTGTTCGAGACCCAGTACTTC. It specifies CASSQGLFETQYF.

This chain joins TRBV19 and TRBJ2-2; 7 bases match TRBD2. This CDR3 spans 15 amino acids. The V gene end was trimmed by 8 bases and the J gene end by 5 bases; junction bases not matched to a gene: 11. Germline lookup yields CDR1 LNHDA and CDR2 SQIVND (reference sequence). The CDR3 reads CASCPGGVLTGELFF. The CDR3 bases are TGTGCCAGTTGCCCGGGGGGAGTATTAACCGGGGAGCTGTTTTTT.

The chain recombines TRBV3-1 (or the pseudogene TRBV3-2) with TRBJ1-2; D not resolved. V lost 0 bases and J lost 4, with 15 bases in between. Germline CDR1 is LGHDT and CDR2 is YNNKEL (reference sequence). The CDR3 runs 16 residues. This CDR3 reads CASSQDKKGGGYGYTF. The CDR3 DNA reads TGTGCCAGCAGCCAAGATAAAAAGGGCGGAGGCTATGGCTACACCTTC.

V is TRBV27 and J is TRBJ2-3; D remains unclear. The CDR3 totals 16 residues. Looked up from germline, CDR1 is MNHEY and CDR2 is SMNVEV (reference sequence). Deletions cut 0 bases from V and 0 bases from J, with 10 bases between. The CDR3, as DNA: TGTGCCAGCAGTTTATCTCCAGGAACTAGCACAGATACGCAGTATTTT. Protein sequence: CASSLSPGTSTDTQYF.

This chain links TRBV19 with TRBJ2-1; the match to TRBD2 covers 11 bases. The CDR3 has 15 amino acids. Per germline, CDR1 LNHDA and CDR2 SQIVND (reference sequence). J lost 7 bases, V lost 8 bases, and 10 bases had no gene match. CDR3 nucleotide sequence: TGTGCCAGTGACGCATTAGCGGGGGGGCATAATGAGCAGTTCTTC. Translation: CASDALAGGHNEQFF.

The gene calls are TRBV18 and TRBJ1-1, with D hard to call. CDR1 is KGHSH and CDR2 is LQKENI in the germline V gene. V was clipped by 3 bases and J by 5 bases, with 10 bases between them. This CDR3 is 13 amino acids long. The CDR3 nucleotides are TGTGCCAGCTCACCCGTCATGGGAACTGAAGCTTTCTTT. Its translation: CASSPVMGTEAFF.

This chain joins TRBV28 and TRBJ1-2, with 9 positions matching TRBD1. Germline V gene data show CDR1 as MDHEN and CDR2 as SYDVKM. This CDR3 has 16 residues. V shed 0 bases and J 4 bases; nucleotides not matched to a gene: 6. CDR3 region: CASSLWGQGDLYGYTF. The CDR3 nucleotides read TGTGCCAGCAGTTTATGGGGACAGGGAGACCTCTATGGCTACACCTTC.

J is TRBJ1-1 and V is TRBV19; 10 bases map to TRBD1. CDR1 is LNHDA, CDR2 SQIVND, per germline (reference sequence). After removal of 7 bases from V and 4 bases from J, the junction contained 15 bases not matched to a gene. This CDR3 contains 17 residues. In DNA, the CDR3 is TGTGCCAGTATAGGGACAGGGGTTTTTGGTGTGGGCACTGAAGCTTTCTTT. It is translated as CASIGTGVFGVGTEAFF.

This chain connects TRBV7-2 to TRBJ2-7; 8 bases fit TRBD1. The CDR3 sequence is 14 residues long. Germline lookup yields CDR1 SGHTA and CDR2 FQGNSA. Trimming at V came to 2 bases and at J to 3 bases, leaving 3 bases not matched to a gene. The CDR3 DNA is TGTGCCAGCAGCTTACAGACAGGGGTCTACGAGCAGTACTTC. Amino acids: CASSLQTGVYEQYF.

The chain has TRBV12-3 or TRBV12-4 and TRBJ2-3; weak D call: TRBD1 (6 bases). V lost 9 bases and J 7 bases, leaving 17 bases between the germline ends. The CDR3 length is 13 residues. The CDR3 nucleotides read TGTGCCAGTAGCATGCTACAGGGAAATACGCAGTATTTT. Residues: CASSMLQGNTQYF.

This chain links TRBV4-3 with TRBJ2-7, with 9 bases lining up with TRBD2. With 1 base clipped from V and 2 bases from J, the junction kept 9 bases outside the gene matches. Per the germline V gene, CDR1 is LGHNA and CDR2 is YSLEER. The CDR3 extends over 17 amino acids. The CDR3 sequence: CASSQVVGGGAAYEQYF. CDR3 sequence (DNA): TGCGCCAGCAGCCAAGTCGTGGGCGGGGGGGCTGCCTACGAGCAGTACTTC.

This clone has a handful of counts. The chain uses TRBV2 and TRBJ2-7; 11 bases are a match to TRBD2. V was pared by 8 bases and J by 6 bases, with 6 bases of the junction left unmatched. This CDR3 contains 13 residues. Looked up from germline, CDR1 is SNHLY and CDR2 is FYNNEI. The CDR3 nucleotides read TGTGCCAGCGGGGCTAGCGGGGGGATCGAGCAGTACTTC. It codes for CASGASGGIEQYF.

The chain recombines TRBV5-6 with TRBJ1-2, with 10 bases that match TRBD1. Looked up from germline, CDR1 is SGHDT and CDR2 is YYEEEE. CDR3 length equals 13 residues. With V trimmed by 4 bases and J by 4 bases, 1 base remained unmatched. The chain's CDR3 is CASSGDRGYGYTF. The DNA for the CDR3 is TGTGCCAGCAGCGGGGACAGGGGCTATGGCTACACCTTC.

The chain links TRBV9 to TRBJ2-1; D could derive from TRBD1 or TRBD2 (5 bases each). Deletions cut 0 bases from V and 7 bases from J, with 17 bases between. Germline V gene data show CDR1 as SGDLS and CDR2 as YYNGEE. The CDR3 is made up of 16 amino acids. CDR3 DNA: TGTGCCAGCAGCGTAGTTTGGGACCCACTTGGGAATGAGCAGTTCTTC. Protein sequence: CASSVVWDPLGNEQFF. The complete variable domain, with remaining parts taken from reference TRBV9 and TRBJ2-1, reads DSGVTQTPKHLITATGQRVTLRCSPRSGDLSVYWYQQSLDQGLQFLIQYYNGEERAKGNILERFSAQQFPDLHSELNLSSLELGDSALYFCASSVVWDPLGNEQFFGPGTRLTVL.

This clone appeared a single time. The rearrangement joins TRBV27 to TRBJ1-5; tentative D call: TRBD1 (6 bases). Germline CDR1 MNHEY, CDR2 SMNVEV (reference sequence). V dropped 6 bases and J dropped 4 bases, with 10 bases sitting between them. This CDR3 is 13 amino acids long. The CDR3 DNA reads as TGTGCCAGCAGGACAGGAGAGAATCAGCCCCAGCATTTT. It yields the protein CASRTGENQPQHF.

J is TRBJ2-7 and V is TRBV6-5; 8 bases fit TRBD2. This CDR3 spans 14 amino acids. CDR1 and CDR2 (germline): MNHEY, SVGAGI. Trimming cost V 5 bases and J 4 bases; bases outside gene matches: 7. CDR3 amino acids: CASSPSGGLYEQYF. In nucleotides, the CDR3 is TGTGCCAGCAGTCCGAGCGGGGGCTTGTACGAGCAGTACTTC.

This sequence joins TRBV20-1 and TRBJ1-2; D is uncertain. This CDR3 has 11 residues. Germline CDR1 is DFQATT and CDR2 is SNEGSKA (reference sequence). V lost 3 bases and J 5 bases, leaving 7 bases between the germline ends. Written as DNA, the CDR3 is TGCAGTGCTAGTGAGGAGTATGGCTACACCTTC. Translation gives CSASEEYGYTF.

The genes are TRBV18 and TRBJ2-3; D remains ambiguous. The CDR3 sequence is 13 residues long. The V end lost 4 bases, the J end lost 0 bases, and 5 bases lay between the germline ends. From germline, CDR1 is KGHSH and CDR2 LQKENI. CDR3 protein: CASSLDSTDTQYF. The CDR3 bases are TGTGCCAGCTCACTGGACAGCACAGATACGCAGTATTTT.